A selection of T cell receptor beta chains follows, all from one sample in a study of blood T cells in healthy people across ages. TCRdb itself ran the 5' RACE reads through MiXCR, one entry per CDR3 protein. The sample consists of hundreds of thousands of distinct CDR3 sequences, about 52% of them appearing once. The sequenced sample was blood. The receptors come from a woman aged 55-75 years in good health. CDR3s include the opening cysteine and the closing phenylalanine or tryptophan. A D gene is named only where the DNA matches it firmly. Some rows have no size entry. The others give once, few or many, or a class for an expanded clone.

- - TRBJ1-1 TRBV20-1 TGCAGGGGGGGCGGGGGCAGAACTGAAGCTTTCTTT CRGGGGRTEAFF
- - TRBJ2-5 TRBV6-2/TRBV6-3 TGTGCCAGCACGGAGTATGAGACCCAGTACTTC CASTEYETQYF
- TRBD2 TRBJ2-7 TRBV5-1 TGCGCCAGCAGCTTGGCCACTAGCGGGAAATACTACGAGCAGTACTTC CASSLATSGKYYEQYF
- TRBD1 TRBJ1-2 TRBV3-1 TGTGCCAGCAGGACTACAGGGGGGTATGGCTACACCTTC CASRTTGGYGYTF
- TRBD2 TRBJ2-1 TRBV19 TGTGCCAGTAGGCTTCTAGCGGGCAATGAGCAGTTCTTC CASRLLAGNEQFF
- TRBD1 TRBJ2-1 TRBV11-2 TGTGCCAGCAGCTCTCGGACAGGGACGACCTGGGAGCAGTTCTTC CASSSRTGTTWEQFF
- - TRBJ1-2 TRBV29-1 TGCAGCGTTGGGGAGGGGGAGGGCTACACCTTC CSVGEGEGYTF
once - TRBJ2-5 TRBV7-9 TGTGCCAGCAGCTTCGGGGTCAGGGGCTCGGGAGAGACCCAGTACTTC CASSFGVRGSGETQYF
- TRBD2 TRBJ2-1 TRBV7-2 TGTGCCAGCAGCCCGGGACTAGCGGTGATATACAATGAGCAGTTCTTC CASSPGLAVIYNEQFF
- - TRBJ2-5 TRBV5-1 TGCGCCAGCAGCCGCCGGGGCAGCCAAGAGACCCAGTACTTC CASSRRGSQETQYF